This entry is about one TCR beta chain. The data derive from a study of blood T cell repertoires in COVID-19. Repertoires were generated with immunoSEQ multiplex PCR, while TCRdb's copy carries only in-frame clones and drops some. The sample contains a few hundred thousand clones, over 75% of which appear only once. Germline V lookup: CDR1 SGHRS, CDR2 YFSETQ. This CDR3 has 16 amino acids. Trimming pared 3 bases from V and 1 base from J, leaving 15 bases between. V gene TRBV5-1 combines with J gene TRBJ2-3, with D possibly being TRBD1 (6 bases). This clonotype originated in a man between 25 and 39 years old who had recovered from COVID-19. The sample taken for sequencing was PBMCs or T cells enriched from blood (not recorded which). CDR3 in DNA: TGCGCCAGCAGCTCTCAAGGGGGACGGCGCACAGATACGCAGTATTTT. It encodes CASSSQGGRRTDTQYF.